This T cell receptor beta chain was captured by sequencing in a study of cytomegalovirus exposure and HLA in healthy donors. Study background: Of several hundred genotyped donors, around 84% clustered with self-reported Caucasian donors.

Study-level findings and limits: Among TCR beta chains, those listed as cytomegalovirus-associated numbered around 180.

From germline, CDR1 is SGHRS and CDR2 YFSETQ. The CDR3 is 15 residues long. J was trimmed by 3 bases and V by 4 bases; bases with no gene match: 4. Vbeta (60) and Jbeta (13) primers were used in the PCR. Assay used: immunoSEQ multiplex PCR; TCRdb lists only in-frame clones, some missing. The sample's table shows about 52,000 clones. With respect to this clone: Its antigen is still unknown.

The material sequenced was PBMCs. The receptor's source is an older woman in good health and CMV-seropositive. This chain connects TRBV5-1 to TRBJ2-2, with TRBD1 matching 9 bases. CDR3 DNA: TGCGCCAGCAGCGGGGACAGGGTTGACACCGGGGAGCTGTTTTTT. Protein sequence: CASSGDRVDTGELFF.